This T cell receptor beta chain was captured by sequencing in a study of blood T cell repertoires in COVID-19. In the study overall: Donors in the United States, Italy and Spain gave samples during acute or convalescent COVID-19.

One Seattle source followed patients from active infection through their disease course. This table comes from immunoSEQ multiplex PCR, and its TCRdb copy is limited to in-frame clones, with some not included. This sample has about 200,000 clones, with around four fifths found just once. V was pared by 8 bases and J by 5 bases, with 15 bases between. Germline V gene lookup returns CDR1 SNHLY and CDR2 FYNNEI. The CDR3 sequence is 14 residues long. The chain combines TRBV2 with TRBJ1-4; D gene ambiguous. Sequenced sample: peripheral blood. This receptor was obtained from a man in his sixties with COVID-19, enrolled during active disease. The CDR3 DNA follows: TGTGCCAGCGCCGGTTTTGAATCAAATGAAAAACTGTTTTTT. This gives the protein CASAGFESNEKLFF.